The 18 T cell receptor beta chains in this list originate from one sample, sequenced in a study of shared clonotypes between healthy human individuals. Only in-frame clones appear in the TCRdb table, and some are missing; sequencing was by immunoSEQ multiplex PCR. The data show a few hundred thousand clones, 87% seen once. Sequenced material: memory CD8+ T cells sorted from blood. As to subset: CD45RO+ cells pooled with CCR7-negative TemRA cells. Source of these receptors: a man between 18 and 35 years old in good health.

The chain uses TRBV27 and TRBJ2-7, with 10 bases lining up with TRBD2. V dropped 3 bases and J dropped 7; count of bases not matched to a gene: 3. The V gene's germline CDR1 is MNHEY and CDR2 SMNVEV (reference sequence). This CDR3 is 13 amino acids long. CDR3 residues: CASSFLAGVEQYF. CDR3 in DNA: TGTGCCAGCAGTTTTCTAGCGGGAGTTGAGCAGTACTTC.

The chain uses TRBV6-6 and TRBJ1-2, with 7 bases lining up with TRBD1. The CDR3 is 14 residues long. The germline V gene encodes CDR1 MNHNY and CDR2 SVGAGI (reference sequence). The junction had 9 bases not matched to a gene; V was cut back by 6 bases and J by 5 bases. For the CDR3, the DNA is TGTGCCAGCAGGACCAGGGACAGCTCTTATGGCTACACCTTC. It is translated as CASRTRDSSYGYTF.

In this sample, this clone turned up a few times. This chain's CDR3 is CASSADSYEQYF. The CDR3 coding sequence is TGCGCCAGCAGTGCGGACTCCTACGAGCAGTACTTC. This chain links TRBV10-2 with TRBJ2-7, with D unclear. The CDR3 covers 12 residues. V dropped 4 bases and J dropped 0 bases, with 4 bases sitting between them. CDR1 is WSHSY and CDR2 is SAAADI in the germline V gene.

The chain recombines TRBV7-6 with TRBJ2-7, with D unclear. Germline CDR1 and CDR2: SGHVS and FNYEAQ. The CDR3 length is 13 residues. V gave up 3 bases and J gave up 3 bases, with 9 bases separating them. The DNA of the CDR3 is TGTGCCAGCAGCTTCAAACCGGGCTACGAGCAGTACTTC. This encodes CASSFKPGYEQYF.

V is TRBV11-2 and J is TRBJ2-7; TRBD2 might be the D (5 bases). V gave up 6 bases and J gave up 5 bases, with 14 bases separating them. CDR3 size: 13 residues. CDR1 and CDR2 (germline): SGHAT, FQNNGV. The CDR3 loop reads CASSTAGSDEQYF. DNA for the CDR3: TGTGCCAGCAGTACTGCGGGCAGCGACGAGCAGTACTTC.

The chain recombines TRBV5-6 with TRBJ2-1, with D perhaps matching TRBD2 (5 bases). Germline CDR1 SGHDT, CDR2 YYEEEE. This CDR3 is built from 14 residues. V was shortened by 4 bases and J by 4 bases, with 12 bases between the two germline ends. The CDR3 coding sequence is TGTGCCAGCAGCGTGGGGAGACGGTACAATGAGCAGTTCTTC. Its protein is CASSVGRRYNEQFF.

The chain joins TRBV10-3 to TRBJ2-2; TRBD2 aligns across 9 bases. Germline-derived CDR1 and CDR2 are ENHRY and SYGVKD. The CDR3 contains 14 residues. The trim removed 9 bases at V and 4 bases at J, leaving 6 bases unmatched. The CDR3 spells CAILAGDGTGELFF. The CDR3 nucleotides read TGTGCCATTTTAGCGGGAGACGGCACCGGGGAGCTGTTTTTT.

The rearrangement joins TRBV6-5 to TRBJ2-7; TRBD1 aligns across 11 bases. The CDR3 consists of 16 residues. The V gene end was trimmed by 2 bases and the J gene end by 3 bases; junction bases not matched to a gene: 6. The germline gives CDR1 MNHEY, CDR2 SVGAGI. Here the CDR3 DNA reads TGTGCCAGCAGTTACCGACCCGGGACAGGGGGCTACGAGCAGTACTTC. Amino acids: CASSYRPGTGGYEQYF.

The table lists this clone with a few counts. The rearrangement links TRBV6-5 to TRBJ1-2; 10 positions agree with TRBD1. CDR1 and CDR2 (germline): MNHEY, SVGAGI. V was clipped by 2 bases and J by 4 bases; unmatched bases: 7. This CDR3 spans 16 amino acids. The CDR3 reads CASSYGTGDLGYGYTF. Here the CDR3 DNA reads TGTGCCAGCAGTTACGGGACAGGGGACCTTGGCTATGGCTACACCTTC.

The chain uses TRBV5-1 and TRBJ2-7; 7 bases agree with TRBD1. CDR3 size: 15 residues. V lost 1 base and J lost 3; bases outside the gene matches: 7. Germline CDR1 reads SGHRS; CDR2 reads YFSETQ. In nucleotides, the CDR3 is TGCGCCAGCAGCTTGAGAAGGGGGCTTGACTACGAGCAGTACTTC. It translates to CASSLRRGLDYEQYF.

The gene calls are TRBV9 and TRBJ2-7, with D perhaps matching TRBD1 or TRBD2 (5 bases each). The CDR3 runs to 14 residues. The V gene's germline CDR1 is SGDLS and CDR2 YYNGEE. Deletions cut 2 bases from V and 2 bases from J, with 11 bases between. CDR3 DNA sequence: TGTGCCAGCAGCGTCATGGGGGAAGCCTACGAGCAGTACTTC. This gives the protein CASSVMGEAYEQYF.

The genes are TRBV19 and TRBJ2-2; D is perhaps TRBD2 (6 bases). Per the germline V gene, CDR1 is LNHDA and CDR2 is SQIVND (reference sequence). V was pared by 3 bases and J by 7 bases, with 12 bases between. CDR3 length: 14 residues. CDR3 sequence: CASSIVRGSGELFF. The CDR3, as DNA: TGTGCCAGTAGTATTGTTCGGGGGAGCGGGGAGCTGTTTTTT.

V is TRBV13 and J is TRBJ1-1; possible D gene TRBD1, 6 bases. CDR1 and CDR2 (germline): PRHDT, FYEKMQ (reference sequence). The CDR3 is 14 amino acids. V shed 5 bases and J shed 1 base, with 11 bases lying between them. The DNA of the CDR3 is TGTGCCAGCAGCATACAGGGCGGGAACACTGAAGCTTTCTTT. The encoded protein is CASSIQGGNTEAFF.

The rearrangement uses TRBV4-1 and TRBJ1-1; 7 nucleotides align to TRBD1. Losses at the gene ends were 3 bases for V and 4 bases for J; bases not matched to a gene: 8. This CDR3 has 15 residues. Germline V CDR1 and CDR2: MGHRA, YSYEKL. This CDR3 reads CASSHPTGWGTEAFF. The DNA of the CDR3 is TGCGCCAGCAGCCACCCGACAGGGTGGGGCACTGAAGCTTTCTTT.

The chain combines TRBV6-5 with TRBJ2-1; tentative D call: TRBD2 (5 bases). The CDR3 totals 12 residues. V lost 7 bases and J lost 2, with 6 bases in between. Germline V lookup: CDR1 MNHEY, CDR2 SVGAGI. CDR3 bases: TGTGCCAGCACCGGGGCCTACAATGAGCAGTTCTTC. It encodes CASTGAYNEQFF.

The chain is built from TRBV5-6 and TRBJ1-3; 7 nucleotides agree with TRBD1. The CDR3 has 17 amino acids. Germline CDR1 is SGHDT and CDR2 is YYEEEE. J was trimmed by 0 bases and V by 4 bases; bases with no gene match: 10. The CDR3 reads CASSPKAGTVSGNTIYF. The CDR3 nucleotides are TGTGCCAGCAGCCCCAAAGCCGGGACAGTCTCTGGAAACACCATATATTTT.

The genes are TRBV19 and TRBJ1-2; D is uncertain. The V end lost 1 base, the J end lost 8 bases, and 20 bases lay between the germline ends. The CDR3 contains 16 residues. Germline V lookup: CDR1 LNHDA, CDR2 SQIVND (reference sequence). The CDR3 sequence: CASSIVTTRFDRGYTF. DNA for the CDR3: TGTGCCAGTAGTATAGTAACCACGAGGTTTGATCGAGGCTACACCTTC.

This clone appeared once. The V and J genes are TRBV10-2 and TRBJ2-1; 8 bases are a match to TRBD2. This CDR3 has 15 amino acids. V lost 6 bases and J lost 6; bases outside the gene matches: 10. Germline CDR1 WSHSY, CDR2 SAAADI. The CDR3 protein is CASRYGRGFSNEQFF. The DNA of the CDR3 is TGCGCCAGCAGATACGGGAGGGGGTTTAGCAATGAGCAGTTCTTC.